One TCR beta chain is described in this entry. This record belongs to a study of cytomegalovirus exposure and HLA in healthy donors. Trimming removed 0 bases at V and 4 bases at J, with 7 bases between. Germline V gene sequence: CDR1 SGHAT, CDR2 FQNNGV. The CDR3 is 13 residues long. The PCR used 60 Vbeta and 13 Jbeta primers. This table comes from immunoSEQ multiplex PCR, and its TCRdb copy is limited to in-frame clones, with some not included. The repertoire holds some 200,000 clones, less than 85% seen once, with 1.5% to 1.7% in the top ten. Healthy bone marrow donors formed the donor group. The sample comprised PBMCs. This chain joins TRBV11-2 and TRBJ2-7, with a tentative D call TRBD1 (6 bases). This clonotype was sampled from a girl between 5 and 17 years old in good health and CMV-seropositive. CDR3 DNA: TGTGCCAGCAGCTTAGAGGACAGTTACGAGCAGTACTTC. This translates into CASSLEDSYEQYF.